Sequencing of this T cell receptor (beta chain) was carried out in a study of cytomegalovirus exposure and HLA in healthy donors. Points on this clone: Its antigen is undetermined.

The primer mix had 60 Vbeta and 13 Jbeta primers. The protocol was immunoSEQ multiplex PCR, while the TCRdb copy is restricted to in-frame clones and leaves out a portion. The sample table includes about 65,000 clones. Trimming took 4 bases from V and 0 from J, leaving 13 bases between them. The CDR3 is 14 amino acids. Germline CDR1 is SQVTM and CDR2 is ANQGSEA. Findings and limits, study-wide: In vitro work confirmed that three CMV-associated chains recognize CMV antigens. Rates of TCR association differed by HLA locus in a later analysis, with DRB1 highest and HLA-C lowest.

The V gene is TRBV29-1, the J gene TRBJ2-7; D is perhaps TRBD2 (6 bases). The TCR was taken from a boy younger than 18 in good health and CMV-seronegative. Source material: PBMCs. Here the CDR3 reads CSVVSGVSSYEQYF. DNA of the CDR3: TGCAGCGTTGTTTCGGGGGTGAGCTCCTACGAGCAGTACTTC.